Described below is a single T cell receptor beta chain sequence and its context. Antigen specificity is unknown. Regarding treatment: about 20 received Ad26.COV2.S at low or high dose, single or two shots; about five received placebo; per-sample allocation not given. Day 63 following the first vaccine or placebo injection was when the samples were taken. Participants' vaccine, an Ad26 vector, delivered Wuhan-strain SARS-CoV-2 spike. Looked up from germline, CDR1 is ENHRY and CDR2 is SYGVKD. The CDR3 length is 13 residues. The V gene lost 7 bases and the J gene lost 5 bases, with 12 bases spanning the gap. Clones were sequenced by immunoSEQ multiplex PCR, and TCRdb holds only the in-frame ones, with some missing. This repertoire shows hundreds of thousands of clones, over 75% found once; its top ten account for approximately 12%. This sample was included in a study of Ad26.COV2.S vaccination and SARS-CoV-2 variants. At the level of the study: The donor participated in the COV1001 trial, in its Ad26.COV2.S arm. Ad26.COV2.S given intramuscularly, once or twice 56 days apart.

Whole-study findings and limits: Those who received vaccine or placebo ended up with similar non-spike TCR breadth.

The clonotype originates from a person aged 18 to 59 who received the Ad26.COV2.S COVID-19 vaccine or a placebo. V is TRBV10-3 and J is TRBJ2-1; weak D call: TRBD2 (5 bases). Sequencing was performed on peripheral blood, taken in a trial of Ad26.COV2.S vaccine versus placebo. CDR3 protein: CAITTGSDNEQFF. The CDR3 bases are TGTGCCATCACGACGGGGAGTGACAATGAGCAGTTCTTC.